This TCR beta chain was documented in a study of T cell repertoires in cytomegalovirus infection. Study results and caveats: Summed frequency of public TCR beta families distinguished CMV carriers with the relevant HLA.

Trimming at V came to 4 bases and at J to 7 bases, leaving 26 bases not matched to a gene. The germline V gene has CDR1 SGHRS and CDR2 YFSETQ. CDR3 length: 20 residues. This clonotype has just a few counts. Its target is not known. TCRdb reprocessed the reads via MiXCR and lists one record per CDR3 protein. The sample has around 740,000 distinct CDR3 sequences, about a third seen once. This chain joins TRBV5-1 and TRBJ1-2; 9 bases align to TRBD1. This TCR came from a human donor in good health (CMV status not recorded). Some clones in this sample may be carry-over from other donors' samples. Sequencing was performed on PBMCs. The CDR3 bases are TGCGCCAGCAGCCGGGCAGGAACAGGGGGCGCGGGGACTGGCTGGTCTGGCTACACCTTC. This gives the protein CASSRAGTGGAGTGWSGYTF.